The 24 T cell receptor beta chains reported below all come from one sample, sequenced in a study of OX40 agonist ivuxolimab in advanced cancers. Library generation was performed with the immunoSEQ multiplex PCR assay. TCRdb provides this immuneACCESS table in a form limited to in-frame rearrangements. Some clones are lacking; in checked studies, under half of them reflect an unresolved V gene, and why the rest are absent is not known. The sample contains 34,000 or so clones, 81% of them found a single time. The top ten hold around 1.4% of the sample. This specimen consisted of CD4+ or CD8+ T cells sorted from blood, obtained in a trial of the OX40 agonist ivuxolimab. These receptor sequences come from an adult with an advanced solid tumor such as melanoma, head and neck, liver or kidney cancer.

This clone was found once. Relative to the germline gene, one junction end is altered; a read error may explain this. This chain links TRBV5-4 with TRBJ1-3; perhaps TRBD1 as D (6 bases). The CDR3 contains 12 residues. Per the germline V gene, CDR1 is SGHNT and CDR2 is YYREEE (reference sequence). CDR3 region: CASSSPPRQEQF. CDR3 DNA: TGTGCCAGCAGCTCACCACCTCGACAGGAGCAATTT.

V is TRBV28 and J is TRBJ2-7; 10 bases are a match to TRBD1. Per germline, CDR1 MDHEN and CDR2 SYDVKM. The V gene end was trimmed by 7 bases and the J gene end by 12 bases; junction bases not matched to a gene: 18. The CDR3 sequence is 15 residues long. The CDR3 DNA is TGTGCCAGCAACCTCCGGGACAGGGGTATAGTGGCGGGGTACTTC. Translating gives CASNLRDRGIVAGYF.

The J gene is TRBJ1-3, the V gene TRBV9; 7 bases are a match to TRBD1. CDR1 SGDLS and CDR2 YYNGEE come from the germline V gene. This CDR3 contains 16 residues. V lost 4 bases to trimming and J lost 0 bases; unmatched junction nucleotides: 7. CDR3 nucleotide sequence: TGTGCCAGCAGCCCGTGGGGACAGAGCTCTGGAAACACCATATATTTT. Protein product: CASSPWGQSSGNTIYF.

The chain couples TRBV18 to TRBJ1-1, with TRBD1 matching over 9 bases. The CDR3 totals 14 residues. Trimming removed 4 bases from V and 5 bases from J; junction bases left unmatched: 5. Germline CDR1 and CDR2: KGHSH and LQKENI. CDR3 in amino acids: CASSLETGGTEAFF. The DNA for the CDR3 is TGTGCCAGCTCACTCGAGACAGGGGGGACTGAAGCTTTCTTT.

The V gene is TRBV6-9, the J gene TRBJ2-5; tentatively, D is TRBD1 (5 bases). V shed 5 bases and J shed 1 base, with 14 bases lying between them. The germline CDR1 and CDR2 sequences are MNHGY and SVAAGI. The CDR3 sequence is 15 residues long. CDR3 coding DNA: TGTGCCAGCAGTCGACAGCGTGACGGCCAAGAGACCCAGTACTTC. This sequence encodes CASSRQRDGQETQYF.

This clone was picked up one time. V usage is TRBV7-6 and J usage is TRBJ1-1, with 8 bases identical to TRBD1. CDR3 size: 14 residues. V trimming: 1 base; J trimming: 6 bases; junction bases outside the gene matches: 4. CDR1 and CDR2 from the germline V gene are SGHVS and FNYEAQ. The CDR3 sequence is CASSLVGQGSEAFF. DNA of the CDR3: TGTGCCAGCAGCTTAGTCGGACAGGGTTCTGAAGCTTTCTTT.

This clone appeared a few times. The chain is built from TRBV30 and TRBJ1-1; D might be TRBD1 (6 bases). Germline CDR1 is GTSNPN and CDR2 is SVGIG (reference sequence). Between the trimmed V and J ends, which lost 0 bases and 4 bases, there was a span of 9 bases. The CDR3 has 13 amino acids. The CDR3 reads CAWSVEGGTEAFF. DNA of the CDR3: TGTGCCTGGAGTGTAGAAGGGGGCACTGAAGCTTTCTTT.

This rearrangement joins TRBV5-1 to TRBJ2-2, with D perhaps assigned TRBD1 or TRBD2 (5 bases each). This CDR3 spans 15 amino acids. The V end lost 0 bases, the J end lost 2 bases, and 8 bases lay between the germline ends. Per germline, CDR1 SGHRS and CDR2 YFSETQ. The CDR3 is CASSLAGPNTGELFF. The CDR3 DNA reads TGCGCCAGCAGCTTGGCGGGGCCCAACACCGGGGAGCTGTTTTTT.

This sequence joins TRBV30 and TRBJ1-2; weak D call: TRBD1 (6 bases). Germline V gene sequence: CDR1 GTSNPN, CDR2 SVGIG (reference sequence). This CDR3 comprises 13 residues. V lost 5 bases to trimming and J lost 5 bases, with 15 bases between them. CDR3 loop: CAWSGQPFYGYTF. The DNA of the CDR3 is TGTGCCTGGTCCGGACAGCCTTTTTATGGCTACACCTTC. Filled out from reference TRBV30 and TRBJ1-2, the complete variable domain reads SQTIHQWPATLVQPVGSPLSLECTVEGTSNPNLYWYRQAAGRGLQLLFYSVGIGQISSEVPQNLSASRPQDRQFILSSKKLLLSDSGFYLCAWSGQPFYGYTFGSGTRLTVV.

The chain employs TRBV18 and TRBJ1-4, with unresolved D. The germline CDR1 and CDR2 sequences are KGHSH and LQKENI. The ends were cut back, 5 bases at V and 0 bases at J, with 13 bases in the middle. This CDR3 region has 16 residues. CDR3 protein: CASSRGQFATNEKLFF. The CDR3 region has the DNA TGTGCCAGCTCAAGAGGGCAGTTTGCAACTAATGAAAAACTGTTTTTT.

The chain recombines TRBV11-2 with TRBJ2-7; the match to TRBD2 covers 7 bases. The V gene's germline CDR1 is SGHAT and CDR2 FQNNGV. The CDR3 covers 15 residues. V shed 2 bases and J 12 bases; nucleotides not matched to a gene: 16. The CDR3 loop is CASSLSGNRNSGPYF. In nucleotides, the CDR3 is TGTGCCAGCAGCTTATCAGGAAATAGAAATAGCGGGCCGTACTTC.

In nucleotides, the CDR3 is TGCAGTGCTGAGGGTGTTCGGCAGTACTTC. The encoded protein is CSAEGVRQYF. V usage is TRBV20-1 and J usage is TRBJ2-7, with D possibly matching TRBD2 (5 bases). This CDR3 is 10 amino acids long. Germline values: CDR1 DFQATT, CDR2 SNEGSKA (reference sequence). V was cut by 5 bases and J by 9 bases, with 11 bases left in between.

This clone has just one count. The chain carries TRBV5-1 and TRBJ2-1, with 8 bases fitting TRBD2. CDR3 length equals 15 residues. Looked up from germline, CDR1 is SGHRS and CDR2 is YFSETQ. J lost 5 bases, V lost 4 bases, and 8 bases had no gene match. For the CDR3, the DNA is TGCGCCAGCAGCCTTTCCCCAGCGGGAGACAATGAGCAGTTCTTC. It codes for CASSLSPAGDNEQFF.

The J gene is TRBJ2-5, the V gene TRBV18; TRBD1 matches at 10 bases. Germline CDR1 and CDR2: KGHSH and LQKENI. The CDR3 length is 14 residues. The J segment lost 5 bases and the V segment lost 4 bases, leaving 4 bases of the junction unmatched. The CDR3 nucleotides are TGTGCCAGCTCACGACAGGGGGCGCGGGAGACCCAGTACTTC. Amino acid sequence: CASSRQGARETQYF.

The chain carries TRBV11-2 and TRBJ2-1; a possible D gene is TRBD2 (6 bases). CDR1 and CDR2 (germline): SGHAT, FQNNGV. The CDR3 runs 16 residues. V dropped 5 bases and J dropped 0 bases, with 14 bases sitting between them. The CDR3: CASSITAGSSYNEQFF. CDR3 nucleotide sequence: TGTGCCAGCAGCATCACAGCGGGTAGCTCCTACAATGAGCAGTTCTTC.

The chain combines TRBV2 with TRBJ2-7; TRBD2 aligns across 12 bases. Germline V CDR1 and CDR2: SNHLY, FYNNEI. The CDR3 is 16 amino acids. With V trimmed by 6 bases and J by 3 bases, 9 bases remained unmatched. CDR3 sequence: CASRRLAGDSNYEQYF. CDR3 coding DNA: TGTGCCAGCAGGAGACTAGCGGGGGACTCCAACTACGAGCAGTACTTC.

The DNA for the CDR3 is TGTGCCAGCAGGACAGGGGTTGGTGGCACCGGGGAGCTGTTTTTT. Its translation is CASRTGVGGTGELFF. This sequence joins TRBV6-1 and TRBJ2-2; TRBD1 aligns across 8 bases. Germline values: CDR1 MNHNS, CDR2 SASEGT. The CDR3 has 15 residues. J gave up 4 bases and V 6 bases, and 7 bases lay outside the gene matches.

The chain is built from TRBV2 and TRBJ2-2; D call uncertain. Germline V gene lookup returns CDR1 SNHLY and CDR2 FYNNEI. V lost 1 base, J lost 2 bases, and 8 bases lay in between. The CDR3 sequence is 15 residues long. The DNA for the CDR3 is TGTGCCAGCAGTGAAGGGGCAGCAAACACCGGGGAGCTGTTTTTT. Translated: CASSEGAANTGELFF.

V and J are TRBV28 and TRBJ2-7; a possible D gene is TRBD2 (6 bases). The V and J ends lost 6 bases and 3 bases respectively, with 18 bases between them. Germline V gives CDR1 MDHEN, CDR2 SYDVKM. This CDR3 is built from 15 residues. CDR3 sequence (DNA): TGTGCCAGCAGATCCCCTAGCGCTCGCGGCTACGAGCAGTACTTC. Translating it yields CASRSPSARGYEQYF.

The V gene is TRBV5-1, the J gene TRBJ2-5; 7 bases are shared with TRBD2. Germline values: CDR1 SGHRS, CDR2 YFSETQ. The CDR3 is made up of 15 amino acids. V lost 0 bases to trimming and J lost 5 bases; unmatched junction nucleotides: 7. CDR3 residues: CASSLASGDGETQYF. The CDR3 DNA reads as TGCGCCAGCAGCTTGGCCAGCGGGGACGGGGAGACCCAGTACTTC.

V usage is TRBV19 and J usage is TRBJ2-7; TRBD1 is a possible D gene (5 bases). The V and J ends lost 3 bases and 0 bases respectively, with 12 bases between them. Germline-derived CDR1 and CDR2 are LNHDA and SQIVND (reference sequence). The CDR3 is made up of 15 amino acids. The CDR3 protein is CASSIAGLSSYEQYF. In DNA form, the CDR3 reads TGTGCCAGTAGTATTGCAGGGCTGAGCTCCTACGAGCAGTACTTC.

This clone was detected only a few times. The rearrangement uses TRBV14 and TRBJ2-5, with 9 bases aligning to TRBD1. The CDR3 contains 15 residues. Trimming took 3 bases from V and 5 from J; bases not matched to a gene: 7. Germline CDR1 SGHDN, CDR2 FVKESK. This CDR3 reads CASSHTGGGRETQYF. Written as DNA, the CDR3 is TGTGCCAGCAGCCATACAGGGGGCGGCCGGGAGACCCAGTACTTC. The entire variable domain, with the rest obtained from reference TRBV14 and TRBJ2-5, is as follows: EAGVTQFPSHSVIEKGQTVTLRCDPISGHDNLYWYRRVMGKEIKFLLHFVKESKQDESGMPNNRFLAERTGGTYSTLKVQPAELEDSGVYFCASSHTGGGRETQYFGPGTRLLVL.

The gene calls are TRBV19 and TRBJ1-5; the D gene is possibly TRBD1 (5 bases). Trimming took 5 bases from V and 4 from J, leaving 12 bases between them. Germline V gene data show CDR1 as LNHDA and CDR2 as SQIVND (reference sequence). The CDR3 extends over 14 amino acids. CDR3 region: CASSGHRENQPQHF. Written as DNA, the CDR3 is TGTGCCAGTAGTGGACACCGGGAAAATCAGCCCCAGCATTTT.

The V and J genes are TRBV4-1 and TRBJ2-7; 7 bases agree with TRBD1. In germline, CDR1 is MGHRA, CDR2 YSYEKL. With V trimmed by 2 bases and J by 3 bases, 7 bases remained unmatched. This CDR3 has 15 residues. The CDR3 sequence is CASSQNRDSYYEQYF. DNA of the CDR3: TGCGCCAGCAGCCAAAACCGGGACAGCTACTACGAGCAGTACTTC.